This T cell receptor (beta chain) was identified in a study of T cell changes during pregnancy in multiple sclerosis. Sequencing used immunoSEQ multiplex PCR; TCRdb keeps in-frame clones, though not all of them. The repertoire consists of fewer than 90,000 clones, with 85% to 95% occurring once and the leading ten covering over 0.8%. CDR1 is SGHNT, CDR2 YYREEE, per germline (reference sequence). The V and J ends lost 2 bases and 2 bases, in that order; junction bases with no gene match: 6. The CDR3 consists of 16 residues. The chain has TRBV5-4 and TRBJ2-7, with 11 bases lining up with TRBD2. The source is a female donor with multiple sclerosis, enrolled in a pregnancy study. This specimen consisted of peripheral blood, obtained in the first trimester of pregnancy. The CDR3 protein is CASSLKTSGSPYEQYF. For the CDR3, the DNA is TGTGCCAGCAGCTTAAAAACTAGCGGGAGCCCCTACGAGCAGTACTTC.